The TCR beta chain described here comes from a study of T-cell memory formation after mild COVID-19. TCRdb processed the 5' RACE reads anew with MiXCR; each CDR3 protein has one entry. The data contain around 390,000 distinct CDR3 sequences, about 15% of them singletons. About this clonotype itself: Its antigen remains unknown.

General study findings and limits: Of the contracting clones, CD4+ ones lay mainly in CM and EM, and CD8+ ones in EMRA.

This CDR3 comprises 16 residues. The chain joins TRBV21-1 to TRBJ2-7; the table's D call, TRBD1, has no DNA check behind it. TRBV21-1 is designated a pseudogene. The clonotype originates from a man in his late teens or twenties who had mild COVID-19 (a few samples of this study predate the infection). Cell type and time point are not known. Sequences were obtained from PBMCs or a T cell subset sorted from them (not recorded which). Here the CDR3 DNA reads TGTGCCAGCAGCAAAGTGACCGGGACAGGGGTCTACGAGCAGTACGTC. Protein: CASSKVTGTGVYEQYV.